This TCR beta chain was captured in a study of CD8 T cells in Susac syndrome. RNA was extracted with the RNeasy kit, and a quantity of roughly 0.5 to 1 ug was reverse transcribed using random hexamers. TCRdb analysed the immunoSEQ multiplex PCR reads with MiXCR anew, one entry per CDR3 protein. The sample holds some 200,000 distinct CDR3 sequences, 90% to 95% seen once. V trimming: 2 bases; J trimming: 10 bases; junction bases outside the gene matches: 8. Per germline, CDR1 LGHDT and CDR2 YNNKEL (reference sequence). CDR3 length equals 13 residues. High-throughput TCR beta sequencing covered peripheral CD8+ and CD4+ T cells.

Material: CD4+ T cells from PBMCs. The sequence was obtained from a human donor with multiple sclerosis. This chain joins TRBV3-1 and TRBJ2-7; 7 bases match TRBD2. CDR3 region: CASSQSRGGNQYF. DNA for the CDR3: TGTGCCAGCAGCCAATCGCGCGGGGGAAACCAGTACTTC.